This entry describes one T cell receptor (beta chain). Antigen: not known. This sample was included in a study of T-cell reconstitution after alpha-beta-depleted transplantation in children. Study results and caveats: Surviving recipient T cells and intrathymic progenitors accounted for some patients' high TCRbeta diversity at day 60. Approximately two months post-transplant, alpha-beta T cells reportedly originated from several hundred expanded graft clones.

Looked up from germline, CDR1 is LNHNV and CDR2 is YYDKDF (reference sequence). Trimming removed 3 bases at V and 0 bases at J, with 9 bases between. This CDR3 is built from 15 residues. Unique molecular identifiers were built into the TCRbeta library. TCRdb analysed the PCR reads with MiXCR anew, one entry per CDR3 protein. Seen here are approximately 980,000 distinct CDR3 sequences, roughly 29% observed once, and the top ten hold roughly 27%. This chain connects TRBV15 to TRBJ1-5, with no clear D. The sample in question was PBMCs, mostly from graft donor cells, obtained 360 days after TCRalphabeta/CD19-depleted stem cell transplant. The receptor's source is a boy under two years old who had a stem cell transplant for SCID, so the T cells may come from the graft donor. CDR3 sequence (DNA): TGTGCCACCAGCAGGGATCTATATAGCAATCAGCCCCAGCATTTT. It codes for CATSRDLYSNQPQHF.